The 32 T cell receptor beta chains listed next were all sequenced from one sample in a study of cytomegalovirus exposure and HLA in healthy donors. 60 Vbeta and 13 Jbeta primers were used in PCR. Profiled with immunoSEQ multiplex PCR; TCRdb holds only in-frame clones, not every one. This table has 63,000 or so clones, around 76% appearing once. The material sequenced was PBMCs. All receptors come from a young woman in good health and CMV-seropositive.

This chain joins TRBV4-1 and TRBJ1-1, with D perhaps matching TRBD1 (5 bases). From germline, CDR1 is MGHRA and CDR2 YSYEKL. Trimming pared 1 base from V and 4 bases from J, leaving 13 bases between. This CDR3 has 15 amino acids. The CDR3 bases are TGCGCCAGCAGCCAAGGGAGAACTACAGGCACTGAAGCTTTCTTT. It is translated as CASSQGRTTGTEAFF.

This clone occurred a few times. V is TRBV20-1 and J is TRBJ1-1; D is ambiguous. Trimming left V 5 bases short and J 3 bases short, with 7 bases between. The CDR3 sequence is 11 residues long. Germline CDR1 reads DFQATT; CDR2 reads SNEGSKA (reference sequence). The DNA of the CDR3 is TGCAGTGCTCTCCAGGACACTGAAGCTTTCTTT. This gives the protein CSALQDTEAFF.

The rearrangement uses TRBV30 and TRBJ1-5, with D possibly TRBD1 on 6 matching bases. Germline values: CDR1 GTSNPN, CDR2 SVGIG (reference sequence). The CDR3 consists of 17 residues. V was clipped by 0 bases and J by 5 bases, with 20 bases between them. The CDR3 nucleotides are TGTGCCTGGAGTGTAGAGGTGCCGGACAGAGGGTATCAGCCCCAGCATTTT. Translating it yields CAWSVEVPDRGYQPQHF. Drawing the rest from reference TRBV30 and TRBJ1-5, the complete variable domain is SQTIHQWPATLVQPVGSPLSLECTVEGTSNPNLYWYRQAAGRGLQLLFYSVGIGQISSEVPQNLSASRPQDRQFILSSKKLLLSDSGFYLCAWSVEVPDRGYQPQHFGDGTRLSIL.

The chain combines TRBV29-1 with TRBJ1-2, with 10 positions matching TRBD1. The CDR3 sequence is 14 residues long. Germline V lookup: CDR1 SQVTM, CDR2 ANQGSEA. Trimming took 4 bases from V and 1 from J; bases not matched to a gene: 3. The CDR3 DNA is TGCAGCGTTGTCGGGGACAGGGGTAACTATGGCTACACCTTC. Protein: CSVVGDRGNYGYTF.

The V call is TRBV7-7, the J call TRBJ2-5, with D maybe TRBD2 (5 bases). V was cut by 5 bases and J by 1 base, with 8 bases left in between. This CDR3 contains 13 residues. Germline V gives CDR1 SSHAT, CDR2 FNYEAQ (reference sequence). CDR3 in amino acids: CASSRSGQETQYF. For the CDR3, the DNA is TGTGCCAGCAGCCGAAGCGGCCAAGAGACCCAGTACTTC.

V usage is TRBV15 and J usage is TRBJ2-1; a possible D gene is TRBD1 (6 bases). CDR1 and CDR2 (germline): LNHNV, YYDKDF (reference sequence). The CDR3 totals 15 residues. The V end was cut by 5 bases, the J end by 12 bases, with 23 bases between. The CDR3 nucleotides read TGTGCCACCAGCGGTACAGGGCCCCCTCGGGTTGGGCAGTTCTTC. This codes for CATSGTGPPRVGQFF.

The J gene is TRBJ1-3, the V gene TRBV28; 7 nucleotides align to TRBD1. Looked up from germline, CDR1 is MDHEN and CDR2 is SYDVKM. J gave up 3 bases and V 7 bases, and 3 bases lay outside the gene matches. The CDR3 extends over 13 amino acids. CDR3 DNA sequence: TGTGCCAGCATCCGGGACAGTGGAAACACCATATATTTT. Its translation: CASIRDSGNTIYF. Drawing the rest from reference TRBV28 and TRBJ1-3, the complete variable domain is DVKVTQSSRYLVKRTGEKVFLECVQDMDHENMFWYRQDPGLGLRLIYFSYDVKMKEKGDIPEGYSVSREKKERFSLILESASTNQTSMYLCASIRDSGNTIYFGEGSWLTVV.

This clone has just one count. CDR3 protein: CASSVGRGVNTEAFF. CDR3 bases: TGTGCCAGCAGCGTAGGGAGGGGAGTGAACACTGAAGCTTTCTTT. The chain employs TRBV9 and TRBJ1-1; D perhaps matches TRBD1 (5 bases). The V gene's germline CDR1 is SGDLS and CDR2 YYNGEE. V lost 0 bases and J lost 0, with 9 bases in between. There are 15 residues in the CDR3.

Notes on this clone: This specimen includes other DNA sequences encoding the same CDR3. Here the CDR3 DNA reads TGCAGCGTTGAGGTGGGAGCCCAAGAGACCCAGTACTTC. This sequence encodes CSVEVGAQETQYF. The rearrangement uses TRBV29-1 and TRBJ2-5; D is possibly TRBD2 (5 bases). V was clipped by 3 bases and J by 1 base, with 9 bases between them. This CDR3 contains 13 residues. Germline loops: CDR1 SQVTM, CDR2 ANQGSEA.

The chain couples TRBV5-1 to TRBJ2-1; TRBD2 matches at 11 bases. Trimming took 4 bases from V and 7 from J; bases not matched to a gene: 10. This CDR3 is built from 16 residues. The germline gives CDR1 SGHRS, CDR2 YFSETQ. DNA for the CDR3: TGCGCCAGCAGCAAAATAGCGGGAGGGCCGGGGAATGAGCAGTTCTTC. Translating gives CASSKIAGGPGNEQFF.

The J gene is TRBJ2-5, the V gene TRBV30; D might be TRBD1 (6 bases). V was trimmed by 5 bases and J by 7 bases, leaving 14 bases between them. The CDR3 extends over 12 amino acids. Germline CDR1 GTSNPN, CDR2 SVGIG (reference sequence). CDR3 in amino acids: CAWSQGTGTQYF. For the CDR3, the DNA is TGTGCCTGGTCACAGGGTACGGGGACCCAGTACTTC.

This sequence joins TRBV9 and TRBJ2-1, with TRBD2 matching 7 bases. CDR1 and CDR2 from the germline V gene are SGDLS and YYNGEE. V gave up 3 bases and J gave up 7 bases; unmatched junction bases: 4. The CDR3 runs to 13 residues. DNA for the CDR3: TGTGCCAGCAGCGATATGGGGGGGAATGAGCAGTTCTTC. Translated: CASSDMGGNEQFF.

The chain employs TRBV20-1 and TRBJ1-1; D is undetermined. V shed 5 bases and J shed 7 bases, with 11 bases lying between them. Looked up from germline, CDR1 is DFQATT and CDR2 is SNEGSKA (reference sequence). The CDR3 length is 11 residues. The CDR3 region has the DNA TGCAGTGCTCGACCACGGGTTGAAGCTTTCTTT. This encodes CSARPRVEAFF.

V is TRBV30 and J is TRBJ1-1, with D hard to call. V was pared by 3 bases and J by 3 bases, with 8 bases between. In germline, CDR1 is GTSNPN, CDR2 SVGIG (reference sequence). The CDR3 is 12 residues long. The CDR3 spells CAWRNLDTEAFF. CDR3 sequence (DNA): TGTGCCTGGAGAAATTTAGACACTGAAGCTTTCTTT. Full variable domain (outside the CDR3, taken from reference TRBV30 and TRBJ1-1): SQTIHQWPATLVQPVGSPLSLECTVEGTSNPNLYWYRQAAGRGLQLLFYSVGIGQISSEVPQNLSASRPQDRQFILSSKKLLLSDSGFYLCAWRNLDTEAFFGQGTRLTVV.

V and J are TRBV2 and TRBJ2-3, with 10 bases lining up with TRBD2. Germline V gene sequence: CDR1 SNHLY, CDR2 FYNNEI. The V segment lost 8 bases and the J segment 5 bases; nucleotides outside the gene matches: 7. This CDR3 has 14 amino acids. The CDR3 loop reads CASLLAGRLDTQYF. The CDR3 DNA follows: TGTGCCAGCTTACTAGCGGGACGTCTAGATACGCAGTATTTT.

This sequence joins TRBV11-2 and TRBJ1-2; D may be TRBD1 (5 bases). The CDR3 is made up of 11 amino acids. The germline V gene encodes CDR1 SGHAT and CDR2 FQNNGV. The V and J ends lost 4 bases and 11 bases respectively, with 11 bases between them. DNA for the CDR3: TGTGCCAGCAGCTACGGGGGATTTTACACCTTC. Encoded protein: CASSYGGFYTF.

The CDR3 reads CASSASGSRYEQYF. The CDR3 DNA sequence: TGTGCCAGCTCTGCTAGCGGGAGTCGATACGAGCAGTACTTC. The rearrangement links TRBV11-3 to TRBJ2-7; 10 bases line up with TRBD2. Germline loops: CDR1 SGHNT, CDR2 YENEEA. The CDR3 loop spans 14 amino acids. The trim removed 8 bases at V and 4 bases at J, leaving 8 bases unmatched. Drawing the rest from reference TRBV11-3 and TRBJ2-7, the complete variable domain is EAGVVQSPRYKIIEKKQPVAFWCNPISGHNTLYWYLQNLGQGPELLIRYENEEAVDDSQLPKDRFSAERLKGVDSTLKIQPAELGDSAVYLCASSASGSRYEQYFGPGTRLTVT.

The rearrangement uses TRBV29-1 and TRBJ1-1, with 7 bases fitting TRBD1. CDR1 is SQVTM, CDR2 ANQGSEA, per germline. This CDR3 region has 15 residues. The ends lost 4 bases at V and 1 base at J; junction bases unmatched: 9. CDR3 protein: CSVAARGNGNTEAFF. CDR3 coding DNA: TGCAGCGTTGCTGCCAGGGGGAATGGGAACACTGAAGCTTTCTTT.

This clone was counted a few times. The chain is built from TRBV9 and TRBJ2-7; 7 bases agree with TRBD1. There are 14 residues in the CDR3. Germline assignment: CDR1 SGDLS and CDR2 YYNGEE. The junction had 4 bases not matched to a gene; V was cut back by 3 bases and J by 1 base. CDR3: CASSAETGSYEQYF. The CDR3 DNA reads TGTGCCAGCAGCGCCGAGACAGGGTCCTACGAGCAGTACTTC.

As concerns this clone: The sample holds other DNA sequences that translate to the same CDR3. The chain uses TRBV9 and TRBJ2-7, with a weak D call TRBD1 (5 bases). Trimming stripped 3 bases from V and 2 bases from J, with 9 bases between. This CDR3 comprises 13 residues. Germline-derived CDR1 and CDR2 are SGDLS and YYNGEE. CDR3 residues: CASSGQGAYEQYF. The CDR3 coding sequence is TGTGCCAGCAGCGGTCAAGGGGCCTACGAGCAGTACTTC. The variable domain in full, with the rest retrieved from reference TRBV9 and TRBJ2-7, is DSGVTQTPKHLITATGQRVTLRCSPRSGDLSVYWYQQSLDQGLQFLIQYYNGEERAKGNILERFSAQQFPDLHSELNLSSLELGDSALYFCASSGQGAYEQYFGPGTRLTVT.

This chain links TRBV6-5 with TRBJ1-2; D ambiguous. With 0 bases removed from V and 3 bases from J, the gap between germline ends came to 8 bases. The germline V gene has CDR1 MNHEY and CDR2 SVGAGI. The CDR3 runs to 14 residues. The CDR3 reads CASSYSSKHYGYTF. The CDR3 nucleotides read TGTGCCAGCAGTTACTCGAGCAAGCACTATGGCTACACCTTC.

The chain joins TRBV25-1 to TRBJ2-7, with a tentative D call TRBD2 (6 bases). CDR1 and CDR2 (germline): MGHDK, SYGVNS. The CDR3 runs to 13 residues. With 5 bases removed from V and 3 bases from J, the gap between germline ends came to 11 bases. The DNA for the CDR3 is TGTGCCAGCAGTTTCGGGCGGGGCTACGAGCAGTACTTC. Encoded protein: CASSFGRGYEQYF.

V gene TRBV6-5 combines with J gene TRBJ2-1; D is uncertain. The CDR3 loop spans 14 amino acids. V lost 0 bases and J 6 bases, leaving 9 bases between the germline ends. The germline gives CDR1 MNHEY, CDR2 SVGAGI. The CDR3 loop reads CASSYSERSNEQFF. The CDR3 region has the DNA TGTGCCAGCAGTTACTCGGAGAGAAGCAATGAGCAGTTCTTC.

The V gene is TRBV25-1, the J gene TRBJ2-2, with 7 bases lining up with TRBD1. The V gene end was trimmed by 3 bases and the J gene end by 4 bases; junction bases not matched to a gene: 2. The CDR3 extends over 14 amino acids. CDR1 is MGHDK, CDR2 SYGVNS, per germline. CDR3 protein: CASSDPGGTGELFF. The CDR3 DNA is TGTGCCAGCAGTGACCCAGGGGGCACCGGGGAGCTGTTTTTT.

The gene calls are TRBV30 and TRBJ1-2, with D uncertain. The CDR3 is made up of 11 amino acids. V was cut by 1 base and J by 3 bases, with 3 bases left in between. CDR1 is GTSNPN and CDR2 is SVGIG in the germline V gene (reference sequence). The CDR3 sequence is CAWSADYGYTF. The CDR3 DNA sequence: TGTGCCTGGAGTGCAGACTATGGCTACACCTTC.

The V gene is TRBV29-1, the J gene TRBJ2-2; 10 bases map to TRBD1. The CDR3 is 15 amino acids. The ends lost 6 bases at V and 4 bases at J; junction bases unmatched: 8. Germline lookup yields CDR1 SQVTM and CDR2 ANQGSEA. CDR3 loop: CSVRQGALGTGELFF. The CDR3 DNA is TGCAGCGTGCGACAGGGGGCATTGGGCACCGGGGAGCTGTTTTTT.

The gene calls are TRBV2 and TRBJ2-5; D perhaps matches TRBD2 (5 bases). With 8 bases removed from V and 2 bases from J, the gap between germline ends came to 15 bases. The CDR3 has 14 residues. Germline V gene data show CDR1 as SNHLY and CDR2 as FYNNEI. CDR3 amino acids: CASLAENGQETQYF. The DNA of the CDR3 is TGTGCCAGCCTAGCAGAAAACGGTCAAGAGACCCAGTACTTC.

This clone was found once. The J gene is TRBJ2-2, the V gene TRBV10-3; 11 positions match TRBD2. The V gene end was trimmed by 5 bases and the J gene end by 7 bases; junction bases not matched to a gene: 15. This CDR3 contains 18 residues. Germline-derived CDR1 and CDR2 are ENHRY and SYGVKD. The CDR3 spells CAISRQGGTSGQGGELFF. The CDR3 DNA reads as TGTGCCATCAGTAGGCAGGGAGGGACTAGCGGACAAGGCGGGGAGCTGTTTTTT.

The chain carries TRBV28 and TRBJ2-1, with TRBD1 matching over 8 bases. The V gene's germline CDR1 is MDHEN and CDR2 SYDVKM. V dropped 8 bases and J dropped 4; count of bases not matched to a gene: 7. There are 14 residues in the CDR3. CDR3 DNA sequence: TGTGCCAGCGCGGGACAGGACCGTTACAATGAGCAGTTCTTC. This encodes CASAGQDRYNEQFF. Combining the CDR3 with reference TRBV28 and TRBJ2-1 gives the whole variable domain DVKVTQSSRYLVKRTGEKVFLECVQDMDHENMFWYRQDPGLGLRLIYFSYDVKMKEKGDIPEGYSVSREKKERFSLILESASTNQTSMYLCASAGQDRYNEQFFGPGTRLTVL.

The chain combines TRBV28 with TRBJ2-3; 10 nucleotides align to TRBD2. The CDR3 is 15 residues long. V shed 5 bases, J shed 4 bases, and the junction held 6 bases outside the gene matches. Germline lookup yields CDR1 MDHEN and CDR2 SYDVKM. The CDR3 protein is CASSLLAGNPDTQYF. The CDR3 DNA reads as TGTGCCAGCAGTCTACTAGCGGGAAATCCAGATACGCAGTATTTT. The complete variable domain, with remaining parts taken from reference TRBV28 and TRBJ2-3, reads DVKVTQSSRYLVKRTGEKVFLECVQDMDHENMFWYRQDPGLGLRLIYFSYDVKMKEKGDIPEGYSVSREKKERFSLILESASTNQTSMYLCASSLLAGNPDTQYFGPGTRLTVL.

J is TRBJ1-1 and V is TRBV29-1, with D perhaps matching TRBD1 (6 bases). This CDR3 region has 11 residues. The V gene's germline CDR1 is SQVTM and CDR2 ANQGSEA. Trimming pared 5 bases from V and 5 bases from J, leaving 9 bases between. Written as DNA, the CDR3 is TGCAGCGTTCGGGACATTACTGAAGCTTTCTTT. Its protein is CSVRDITEAFF.

The chain employs TRBV7-2 and TRBJ1-1, with TRBD1 identical over 8 bases. The CDR3 covers 13 residues. Trimming at V came to 7 bases and at J to 1 base, leaving 2 bases not matched to a gene. Germline CDR1 and CDR2: SGHTA and FQGNSA. The CDR3 DNA is TGTGCCAGCAAACAGGGGGGGAACACTGAAGCTTTCTTT. This sequence encodes CASKQGGNTEAFF.